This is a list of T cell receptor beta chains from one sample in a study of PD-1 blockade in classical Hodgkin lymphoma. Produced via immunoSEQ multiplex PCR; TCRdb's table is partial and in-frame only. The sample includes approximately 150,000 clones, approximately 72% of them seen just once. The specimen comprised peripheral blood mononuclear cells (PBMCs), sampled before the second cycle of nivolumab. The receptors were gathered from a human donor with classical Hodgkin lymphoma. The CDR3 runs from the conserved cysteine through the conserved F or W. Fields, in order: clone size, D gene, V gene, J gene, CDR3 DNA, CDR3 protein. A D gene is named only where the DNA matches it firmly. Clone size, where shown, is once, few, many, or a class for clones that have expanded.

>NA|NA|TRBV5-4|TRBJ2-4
TGTGCCAGCAGTCCTCCGGGCAAAAACATTCAGTACTTC
CASSPPGKNIQYF
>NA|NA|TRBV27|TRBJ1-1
TGTGCCAGCAGTTTGCGACAGGCGGGCACTGAAGCTTTCTTT
CASSLRQAGTEAFF
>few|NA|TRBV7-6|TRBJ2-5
TGTGCCAGCAGCCGTAGGTCCTCTCAAGAGACCCAGTACTTC
CASSRRSSQETQYF
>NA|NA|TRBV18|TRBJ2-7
TGTGCCAGCTCACTAAAACAGGGAATCCACGAGCAGTACTTC
CASSLKQGIHEQYF
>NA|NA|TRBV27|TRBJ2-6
TGTGCCAGCAGTTCCCTTAGCTCTGGGGCCAACGTCCTGACTTTC
CASSSLSSGANVLTF
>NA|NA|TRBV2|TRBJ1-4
TGTGCCAGCAGTGATTCACCGGGGGGCTGGGAACTGTTTTTT
CASSDSPGGWELFF
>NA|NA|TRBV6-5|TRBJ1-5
TGTGCCAGCAGTTACTGTCAGGGTTGCAATCAGCCCCAGCATTTT
CASSYCQGCNQPQHF
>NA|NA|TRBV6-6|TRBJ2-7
TGTGCCAGCAGTCCAGGGATCTCGAGCTCCTACGAGCAGTACTTC
CASSPGISSSYEQYF
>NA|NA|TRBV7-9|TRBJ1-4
TGTGCCAGCAGCTTGACAGCTAATAATGAAAAACTGTTTTTT
CASSLTANNEKLFF
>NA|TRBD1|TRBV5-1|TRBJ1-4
TGCGCCAGCAGTAACCGGGACAGTCAAAATGAAAAACTGTTTTTT
CASSNRDSQNEKLFF
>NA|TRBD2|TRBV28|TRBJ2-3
TGTGCCACCGCGGGAGGGCTTAGCACAGATACGCAGTATTTT
CATAGGLSTDTQYF
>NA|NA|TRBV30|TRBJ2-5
TGTGCCTGGAGGGACAGTGGAGAGACCCAGTACTTC
CAWRDSGETQYF
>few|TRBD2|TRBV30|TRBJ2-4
TGTGCCTGGAGTGTAGCGGGAGGCCCGTTTGACATTCAGTACTTC
CAWSVAGGPFDIQYF
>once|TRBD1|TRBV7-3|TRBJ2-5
TGTGCCAGCAGCTCCGGGACAGGGACCCAAGAGACCCAGTACTTC
CASSSGTGTQETQYF
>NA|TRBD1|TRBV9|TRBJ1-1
TGTGCCAGCAGCCCTGGGGGACAGGGGTGGACTGAAGCTTTCTTT
CASSPGGQGWTEAFF
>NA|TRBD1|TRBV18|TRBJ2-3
TGTGCCAGCTCACCACCCGGGACAGGTGGGATGGATACGCAGTATTTT
CASSPPGTGGMDTQYF
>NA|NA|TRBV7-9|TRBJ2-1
TGTGCCAGCAGCTTACGTAGGGACAATGAGCAGTTCTTC
CASSLRRDNEQFF
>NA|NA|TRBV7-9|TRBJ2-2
TGTGCCAGCAGCTTTAGGCGGGCACGGACTAACACCGGGGAGCTGTTTTTT
CASSFRRARTNTGELFF
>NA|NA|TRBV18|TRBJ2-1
TGTGCCAGCTCACCACCTAGCTCCTACAATGAGCAGTTCTTC
CASSPPSSYNEQFF
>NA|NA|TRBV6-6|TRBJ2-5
TGTGCCAGCGGGGGCAGGGGAGTCCGCCAAGAGACCCAGTACTTC
CASGGRGVRQETQYF
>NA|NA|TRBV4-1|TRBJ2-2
TGCGCCAGCAGCCCACAGGCCGGGGAGCTGTTTTTT
CASSPQAGELFF
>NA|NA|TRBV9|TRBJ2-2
TGTGCCAGCAGCGCCGGATATACCCGGGCGCCCGGGGAGCTGTTTTTT
CASSAGYTRAPGELFF
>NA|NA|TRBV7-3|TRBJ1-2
TGTGCCAGCAGCTTAGGGGGAGGGAACTATGGCTACACCTTC
CASSLGGGNYGYTF
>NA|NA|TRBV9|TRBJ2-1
TGTGCCAGCAGCGAGTTTCCCCACTCCTACAATGAGCAGTTCTTC
CASSEFPHSYNEQFF
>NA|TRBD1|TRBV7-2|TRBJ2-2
TGTGCCAGCAGCTCATATCCAGGACAGGGCAGCCGGGAGCTGTTTTTT
CASSSYPGQGSRELFF
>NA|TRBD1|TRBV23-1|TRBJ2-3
TGCGCCAGCAGTCAATTTAATGGGACAGGGAACACAGATACGCAGTATTTT
CASSQFNGTGNTDTQYF
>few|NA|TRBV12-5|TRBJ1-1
TGTGCTAGTGGTTTTCGTCCCGTTGGGTTCTTT
CASGFRPVGFF
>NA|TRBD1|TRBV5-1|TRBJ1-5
TGCGCCAGCAGCTTGGATGGACAGGGCAATCAGCCCCAGCATTTT
CASSLDGQGNQPQHF
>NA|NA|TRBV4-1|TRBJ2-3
TGCGCCAGCAGCCAAAACCTAGCTTGGGATACGCAGTATTTT
CASSQNLAWDTQYF
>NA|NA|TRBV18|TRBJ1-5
TGTGCCAGCTCATCCGGCGGGAGAAATCAGCCCCAGCATTTT
CASSSGGRNQPQHF
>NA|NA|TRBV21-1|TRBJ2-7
TGTGCCAGCAGCAAAAAGGGGGACAGAAACTACGAGCAGTACTTC
CASSKKGDRNYEQYF
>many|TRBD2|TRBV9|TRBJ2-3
TGTGCCAGCAGCGAGGAGGGTGGTGGCGGGGGGAGCACAGATACGCAGTATTTT
CASSEEGGGGGSTDTQYF
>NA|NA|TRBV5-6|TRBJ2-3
TGTGCCAGCAGCTTGTTGGCTACCTCTAGCACAGATACGCAGTATTTT
CASSLLATSSTDTQYF
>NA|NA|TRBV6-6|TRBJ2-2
TGTGCCAGCAGTTTTAGACCGAACACCGGGGAGCTGTTTTTT
CASSFRPNTGELFF
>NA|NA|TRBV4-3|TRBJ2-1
TGCGCCAGCAGCCAAGATCTGGGAGTCTACAATGAGCAGTTCTTC
CASSQDLGVYNEQFF
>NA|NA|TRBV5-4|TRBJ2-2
TGTGCCAGCAGCTTGGGAGGGCAGGTCGAGCTGTTTTTT
CASSLGGQVELFF
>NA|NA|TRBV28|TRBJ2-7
TGTGCCAGCAGCCGATTGGCAAGTCACTCCTACGAGCAGTACTTC
CASSRLASHSYEQYF
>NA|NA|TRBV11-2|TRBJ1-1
TGTGCCAGCAGCTTAGTGGGGACTTTGAACACTGAAGCTTTCTTT
CASSLVGTLNTEAFF
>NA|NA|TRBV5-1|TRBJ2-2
TGCGCCAGCAGCTTGGAGGGTACCGGGGAGCTGTTTTTT
CASSLEGTGELFF
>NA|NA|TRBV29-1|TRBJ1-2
TGCAGCGTTGCTTACGGGGGTAACTATGGCTACACCTTC
CSVAYGGNYGYTF
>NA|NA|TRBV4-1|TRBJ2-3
TGCGCCAGCAGCCACGCGGGGATAGGGCAGGCAGATACGCAGTATTTT
CASSHAGIGQADTQYF
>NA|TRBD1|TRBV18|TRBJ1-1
TGTGCCAGCTCACAACAACAGGGGTGGGGTACTGAAGCTTTCTTT
CASSQQQGWGTEAFF